These T cell receptor beta chains were read from a single sample in a study of cytomegalovirus exposure and HLA in healthy donors. Clones were sequenced by immunoSEQ multiplex PCR, and TCRdb holds only the in-frame ones, with some missing. The sample lists roughly 55,000 clones; 65% to 80% were seen once. The source material was PBMCs. These receptors were obtained from a middle-aged man in good health and CMV-seropositive. The CDR3 runs from the conserved cysteine through the conserved F or W. A D gene is named only where the DNA matches it firmly. The listing skips clone size in some rows; elsewhere it reads once, few, many or a size class.

d_call clone_size j_call v_call cdr3_aa cdr3_nt
NA NA TRBJ1-6 TRBV2 CASKERGFRSPLHF TGTGCCAGCAAGGAACGAGGGTTTCGTTCACCCCTCCACTTT
NA NA TRBJ2-7 TRBV30 CAWRPIGDEQYF TGTGCCTGGAGGCCAATCGGGGACGAGCAGTACTTC
NA NA TRBJ2-3 TRBV7-2 CASSLAGLPDRDTQYF TGTGCCAGCAGCTTAGCCGGGCTACCCGACAGGGATACGCAGTATTTT
NA few TRBJ1-4 TRBV5-1 CASKDSSNEKLFF TGCGCCAGCAAAGACAGTTCGAATGAAAAACTGTTTTTT
NA NA TRBJ1-5 TRBV7-9 CASSLGDSVNQPQHF TGTGCCAGCAGCTTAGGAGACAGTGTTAATCAGCCCCAGCATTTT
TRBD2 NA TRBJ2-7 TRBV7-9 CASSRGLAVSSYEQYF TGTGCCAGCAGCCGTGGACTAGCGGTGAGCTCCTACGAGCAGTACTTC
NA NA TRBJ1-2 TRBV7-9 CASSLALSWSYTF TGTGCCAGCAGCTTAGCCCTGAGTTGGTCATACACCTTC
TRBD1 NA TRBJ1-2 TRBV27 CASKPGQGAGGYTF TGTGCCAGCAAGCCGGGGCAGGGGGCGGGGGGCTACACCTTC
TRBD1 NA TRBJ2-3 TRBV6-4 CASSAGTGLLHF TGTGCCAGCAGCGCCGGGACAGGGCTCCTTCATTTT
NA NA TRBJ1-2 TRBV6-1 CASSVGGNNYGYTF TGTGCCAGCAGTGTAGGAGGGAATAATTATGGCTACACCTTC
NA NA TRBJ1-2 TRBV29-1 CSAGFRMGQGHGYTF TGCAGCGCCGGATTCCGGATGGGTCAGGGCCATGGCTACACCTTC
TRBD1 NA TRBJ1-1 TRBV4-2 CASSRDRLNTEAFF TGTGCCAGCAGCCGGGACAGGCTGAACACTGAAGCTTTCTTT
TRBD2 once TRBJ2-3 TRBV5-1 CASSQGLAFGDTQYF TGCGCCAGCAGCCAAGGACTAGCATTCGGGGATACGCAGTATTTT
TRBD1 few TRBJ1-2 TRBV9 CAVPWFGQGGRGYTF TGTGCCGTACCCTGGTTCGGTCAGGGGGGCCGTGGCTACACCTTC
NA NA TRBJ2-7 TRBV4-1 CASSQQQGTYEQYF TGCGCCAGCAGCCAGCAACAGGGTACCTACGAGCAGTACTTC
TRBD2 NA TRBJ2-7 TRBV11-2 CASSQQTSGGTYEQYF TGTGCCAGCAGCCAACAGACTAGCGGGGGGACCTACGAGCAGTACTTC
NA few TRBJ2-7 TRBV7-8 CASSKRQVGAYEQYF TGTGCCAGCAGCAAGAGACAGGTCGGAGCCTACGAGCAGTACTTC
TRBD1 NA TRBJ2-7 TRBV7-6 CASSLTGQGYEQYF TGTGCCAGCAGCTTGACGGGACAGGGTTACGAGCAGTACTTC
NA NA TRBJ1-6 TRBV5-1 CASSLRVVNSPLHF TGCGCCAGCAGCTTGCGGGTGGTGAATTCACCCCTCCACTTT
TRBD1 few TRBJ2-6 TRBV2 CASTIDRAISGANVLTF TGTGCCAGCACTATAGACAGGGCTATCTCTGGGGCCAACGTCCTGACTTTC
TRBD2 NA TRBJ2-1 TRBV9 CASTTGTSGYNEQFF TGTGCCAGCACGACCGGGACTAGCGGGTACAATGAGCAGTTCTTC
TRBD1 NA TRBJ2-7 TRBV19 CASSARGQGFEQYF TGTGCCAGTAGTGCCAGGGGGCAGGGCTTCGAGCAGTACTTC
NA NA TRBJ2-5 TRBV18 CASSPSGVRLQETQYF TGTGCCAGCTCACCATCAGGGGTACGACTCCAAGAGACCCAGTACTTC
NA NA TRBJ2-1 TRBV29-1 CSVDGNEQFF TGCAGCGTTGACGGCAATGAGCAGTTCTTC
TRBD1 NA TRBJ1-2 TRBV4-1 CASSQDAPDRGGGYTF TGCGCCAGCAGCCAAGATGCCCCGGACAGGGGGGGCGGCTACACCTTC
TRBD1 NA TRBJ2-5 TRBV29-1 CSVARDSQETQYF TGCAGCGTCGCCCGGGACAGCCAAGAGACCCAGTACTTC
TRBD1 NA TRBJ2-7 TRBV9 CASSVGDRATYEQYF TGTGCCAGCAGCGTAGGAGACAGGGCCACCTACGAGCAGTACTTC
NA few TRBJ1-2 TRBV2 CASSQGGQDGYTF TGTGCCAGCAGTCAGGGAGGCCAAGATGGCTACACCTTC
TRBD1 NA TRBJ1-6 TRBV27 CASSLRDSNSPLHF TGTGCCAGCAGTTTGCGGGACAGTAATTCACCCCTCCACTTT
NA NA TRBJ2-1 TRBV5-4 CATQLDGLILHTSDNEQFF TGTGCCACCCAGCTTGATGGACTGATCCTACATACTTCAGACAATGAGCAGTTCTTC
TRBD1 NA TRBJ1-1 TRBV27 CASSTRQGSTEAFF TGTGCCAGCAGTACAAGACAGGGATCCACTGAAGCTTTCTTT
NA once TRBJ2-7 TRBV6-1 CASSLGTSPYEQYF TGTGCCAGCAGCCTCGGGACATCCCCCTACGAGCAGTACTTC
TRBD1 NA TRBJ1-1 TRBV9 CASSGKTGANTEAFF TGTGCCAGCAGCGGGAAGACAGGGGCGAACACTGAAGCTTTCTTT
NA few TRBJ1-1 TRBV7-8 CASSLSMNTEAFF TGTGCCAGCAGCTTAAGCATGAACACTGAAGCTTTCTTT
NA once TRBJ1-4 TRBV7-2 CASSLGSGINEKLFF TGTGCCAGCAGCTTAGGTTCAGGGATCAATGAAAAACTGTTTTTT
NA NA TRBJ1-4 TRBV9 CASSEGGTSNEKLFF TGTGCCAGCAGCGAGGGAGGGACGTCTAATGAAAAACTGTTTTTT
NA NA TRBJ2-7 TRBV13 CASSSGASEQYF TGTGCCAGCAGCTCAGGCGCGTCCGAGCAGTACTTC
NA NA TRBJ2-3 TRBV4-3 CASSQDWASTDTQYF TGCGCCAGCAGCCAAGATTGGGCGAGCACAGATACGCAGTATTTT
TRBD1 few TRBJ2-1 TRBV2 CASSDGLGGWNEQFF TGTGCCAGCAGTGATGGGTTAGGGGGCTGGAATGAGCAGTTCTTC
NA once TRBJ2-7 TRBV25-1 CASSRSLLYEQYF TGTGCCAGCAGCAGGTCCCTGCTCTACGAGCAGTACTTC
NA NA TRBJ1-2 TRBV29-1 CSVDVTRGGYTF TGCAGCGTTGATGTGACCAGAGGGGGCTACACCTTC
NA few TRBJ1-2 TRBV29-1 CSVEEFGQKDGYTF TGCAGCGTTGAAGAATTTGGGCAAAAAGATGGCTACACCTTC
TRBD1 NA TRBJ1-4 TRBV6-5 CASRSGTGSEKLFF TGTGCCAGCAGATCCGGGACAGGTTCCGAAAAACTGTTTTTT
NA few TRBJ1-2 TRBV11-3 CASVGVWGYTF TGTGCTTCGGTCGGGGTTTGGGGCTACACCTTC
NA NA TRBJ1-1 TRBV5-4 CASSLKGIQNTEAFF TGTGCCAGCAGCCTTAAGGGGATTCAGAACACTGAAGCTTTCTTT
NA once TRBJ1-6 TRBV19 CASSISNRDYNSPLHF TGTGCCAGTAGTATATCAAACAGGGACTATAATTCACCCCTCCACTTT
NA NA TRBJ2-5 TRBV7-2 CASSLEGPRFGETQYF TGTGCCAGCAGCTTAGAGGGGCCGAGGTTTGGAGAGACCCAGTACTTC
TRBD1 NA TRBJ1-2 TRBV10-1 CASSEQGQGGNYGYTF TGCGCCAGCAGTGAGCAAGGACAGGGCGGGAACTATGGCTACACCTTC
TRBD1 NA TRBJ1-2 TRBV9 CASSVRGGFGRGYTF TGTGCCAGCAGCGTAAGAGGGGGCTTTGGGCGCGGCTACACCTTC
NA few TRBJ2-7 TRBV5-5 CASSLGAGAREQYF TGTGCCAGCAGCTTGGGGGCGGGGGCGCGAGAGCAGTACTTC
NA NA TRBJ1-1 TRBV7-9 CATPNTEAFF TGTGCCACCCCAAACACTGAAGCTTTCTTT
TRBD1 NA TRBJ2-7 TRBV6-6 CASRPRQGEYSYEQYF TGTGCCAGCAGACCCCGACAGGGAGAATACTCCTACGAGCAGTACTTC
NA NA TRBJ2-3 TRBV29-1 CSARTNLGTDTQYF TGCAGCGCTCGGACAAACCTAGGCACAGATACGCAGTATTTT